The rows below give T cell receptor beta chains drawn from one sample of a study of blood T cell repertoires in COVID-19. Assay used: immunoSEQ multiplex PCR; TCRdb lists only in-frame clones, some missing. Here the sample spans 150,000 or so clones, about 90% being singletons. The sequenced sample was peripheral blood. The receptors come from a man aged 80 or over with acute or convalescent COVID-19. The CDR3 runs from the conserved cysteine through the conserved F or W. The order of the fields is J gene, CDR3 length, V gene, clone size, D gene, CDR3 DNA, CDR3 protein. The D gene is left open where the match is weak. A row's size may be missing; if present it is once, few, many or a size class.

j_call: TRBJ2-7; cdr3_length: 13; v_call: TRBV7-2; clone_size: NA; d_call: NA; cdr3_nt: TGTGCCAGCAGCTTCGCGACAGCCTACGAGCAGTACTTC; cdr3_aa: CASSFATAYEQYF
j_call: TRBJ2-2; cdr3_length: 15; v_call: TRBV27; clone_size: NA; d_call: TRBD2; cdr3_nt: TGTGCCAGCAGGGTAGCGGGGGTTCACACCGGGGAGCTGTTTTTT; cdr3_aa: CASRVAGVHTGELFF
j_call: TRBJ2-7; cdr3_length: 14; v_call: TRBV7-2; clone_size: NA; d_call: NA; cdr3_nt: TGTGCCAGCAGCTCAGTGCCGTCCTCCTACGAGCAGTACTTC; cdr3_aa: CASSSVPSSYEQYF
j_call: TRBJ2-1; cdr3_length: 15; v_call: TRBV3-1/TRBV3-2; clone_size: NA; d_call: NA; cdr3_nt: TGTGCCAGCAGCCAGAGGGAAGCCTCCTACAATGAGCAGTTCTTC; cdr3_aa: CASSQREASYNEQFF
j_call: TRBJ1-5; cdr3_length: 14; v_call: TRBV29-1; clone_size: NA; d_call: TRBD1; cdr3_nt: TGCAGCGTTCGGACAGGGTCGAGCAATCAGCCCCAGCATTTT; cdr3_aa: CSVRTGSSNQPQHF
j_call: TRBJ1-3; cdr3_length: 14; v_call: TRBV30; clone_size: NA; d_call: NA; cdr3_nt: TGTGCCTGGAGTGTTGGCGGCCCAGGAAACACCATATATTTT; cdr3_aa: CAWSVGGPGNTIYF
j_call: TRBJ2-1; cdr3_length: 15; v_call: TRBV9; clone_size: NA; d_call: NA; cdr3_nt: TGTGCCAGCAGCCCAAGCGACCTGCACTACAATGAGCAGTTCTTC; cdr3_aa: CASSPSDLHYNEQFF
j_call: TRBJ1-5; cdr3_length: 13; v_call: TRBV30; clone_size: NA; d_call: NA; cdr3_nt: TGTGCCTGGAGTGACAGGATCGATCAGCCCCAGCATTTT; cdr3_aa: CAWSDRIDQPQHF
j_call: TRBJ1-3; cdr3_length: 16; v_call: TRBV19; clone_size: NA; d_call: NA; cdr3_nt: TGTGCCAGTAGTGTGGGGGGAAACAACCGAGGAAACACCATATATTTT; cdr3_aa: CASSVGGNNRGNTIYF
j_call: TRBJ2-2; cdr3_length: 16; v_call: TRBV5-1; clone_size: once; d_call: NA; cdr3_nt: TGCGCCAGCAGCACACAGGGTAATAGTGACACCGGGGAGCTGTTTTTT; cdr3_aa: CASSTQGNSDTGELFF
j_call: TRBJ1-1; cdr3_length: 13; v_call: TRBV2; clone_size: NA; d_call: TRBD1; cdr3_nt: TGTGCCAGCAGTGACAGGGGGGACACTGAAGCTTTCTTT; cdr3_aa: CASSDRGDTEAFF
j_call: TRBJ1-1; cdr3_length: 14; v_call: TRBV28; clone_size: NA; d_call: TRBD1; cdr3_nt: TGTGCCAGCAGTTTTCCACGCGGACAGGCTGAAGCTTTCTTT; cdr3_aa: CASSFPRGQAEAFF
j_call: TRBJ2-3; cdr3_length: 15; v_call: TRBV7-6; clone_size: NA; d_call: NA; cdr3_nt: TGTGCCAGCAGCGCCCGAGGCCAGAGCACAGATACGCAGTATTTT; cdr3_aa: CASSARGQSTDTQYF
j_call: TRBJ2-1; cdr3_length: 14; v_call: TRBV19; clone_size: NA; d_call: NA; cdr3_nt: TGTGCCAGTAGAGGGAGGAGCTCCTACAATGAGCAGTTCTTC; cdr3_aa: CASRGRSSYNEQFF
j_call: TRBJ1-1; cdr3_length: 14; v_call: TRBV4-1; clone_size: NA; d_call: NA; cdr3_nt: TGCGCCAGCAGCCGGGGAGGGCTGGGCACTGAAGCTTTCTTT; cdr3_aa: CASSRGGLGTEAFF
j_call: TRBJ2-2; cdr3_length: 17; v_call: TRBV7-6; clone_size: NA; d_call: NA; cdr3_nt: TGTGCCAGCAGCTTAGATCAGGTCGGGGCGAACACCGGGGAGCTGTTTTTT; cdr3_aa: CASSLDQVGANTGELFF
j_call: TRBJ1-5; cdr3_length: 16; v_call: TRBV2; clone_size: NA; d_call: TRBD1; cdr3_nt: TGTGCCAGCAGTGAAACCCTTGGGACAGGCCCCGGGTCCCAGCATTTT; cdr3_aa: CASSETLGTGPGSQHF
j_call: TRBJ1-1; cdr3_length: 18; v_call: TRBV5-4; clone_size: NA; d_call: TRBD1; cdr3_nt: TGTGCCAGCAGCTTGGGGCTGGGGACAGGGTCCATGAACACTGAAGCTTTCTTT; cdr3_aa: CASSLGLGTGSMNTEAFF
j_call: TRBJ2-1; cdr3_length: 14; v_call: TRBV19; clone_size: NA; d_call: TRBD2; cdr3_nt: TGTGCCACCGCGAGCGGGAGGGCGGGGAATGAGCAGTTCTTC; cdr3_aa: CATASGRAGNEQFF
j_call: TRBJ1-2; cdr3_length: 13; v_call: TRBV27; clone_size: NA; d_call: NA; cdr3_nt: TGTGCCAGCAGTCCGACAGTATTTATGGCTACATCTTTC; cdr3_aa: CASSPTVFMATSF
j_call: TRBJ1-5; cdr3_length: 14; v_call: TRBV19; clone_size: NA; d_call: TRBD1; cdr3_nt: TGTGCCAGTAGTTACAGGGGCGCCAATCAGCCCCAGCATTTT; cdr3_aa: CASSYRGANQPQHF
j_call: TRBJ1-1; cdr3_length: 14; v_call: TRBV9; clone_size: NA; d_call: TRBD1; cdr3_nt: TGTGCCAGCAGCGTAGAACAGGGGATCACTGAAGCTTTCTTT; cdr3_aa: CASSVEQGITEAFF